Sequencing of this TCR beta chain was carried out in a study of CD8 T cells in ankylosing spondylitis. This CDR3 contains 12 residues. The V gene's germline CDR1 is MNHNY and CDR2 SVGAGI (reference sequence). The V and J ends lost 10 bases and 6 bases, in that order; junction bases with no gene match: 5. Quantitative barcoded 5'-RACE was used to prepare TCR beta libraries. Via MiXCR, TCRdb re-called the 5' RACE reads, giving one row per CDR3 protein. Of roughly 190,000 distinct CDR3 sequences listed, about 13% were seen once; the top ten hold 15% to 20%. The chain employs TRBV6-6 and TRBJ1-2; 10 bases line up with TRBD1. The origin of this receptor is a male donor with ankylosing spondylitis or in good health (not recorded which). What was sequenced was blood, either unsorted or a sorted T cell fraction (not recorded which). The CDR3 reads CATSDRGDGYTF. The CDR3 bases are TGTGCCACCTCGGACAGGGGGGATGGCTACACCTTC.